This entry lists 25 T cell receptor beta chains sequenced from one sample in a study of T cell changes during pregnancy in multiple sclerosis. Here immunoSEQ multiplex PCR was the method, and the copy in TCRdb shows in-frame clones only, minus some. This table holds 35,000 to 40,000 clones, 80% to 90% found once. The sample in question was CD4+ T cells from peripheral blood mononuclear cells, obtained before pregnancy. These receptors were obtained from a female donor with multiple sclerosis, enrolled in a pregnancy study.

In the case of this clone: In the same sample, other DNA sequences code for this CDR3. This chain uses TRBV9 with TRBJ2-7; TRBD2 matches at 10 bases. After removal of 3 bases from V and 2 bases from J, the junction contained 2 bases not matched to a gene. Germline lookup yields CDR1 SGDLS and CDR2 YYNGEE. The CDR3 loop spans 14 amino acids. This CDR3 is CASSGTSGPYEQYF. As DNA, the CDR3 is TGTGCCAGCAGCGGGACTAGCGGTCCCTACGAGCAGTACTTC.

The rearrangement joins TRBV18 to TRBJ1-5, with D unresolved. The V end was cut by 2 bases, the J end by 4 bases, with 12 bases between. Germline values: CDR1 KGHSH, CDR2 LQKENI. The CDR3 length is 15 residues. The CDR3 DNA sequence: TGTGCCAGCTCACCAAGGGAGGGATTGAATCAGCCCCAGCATTTT. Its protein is CASSPREGLNQPQHF.

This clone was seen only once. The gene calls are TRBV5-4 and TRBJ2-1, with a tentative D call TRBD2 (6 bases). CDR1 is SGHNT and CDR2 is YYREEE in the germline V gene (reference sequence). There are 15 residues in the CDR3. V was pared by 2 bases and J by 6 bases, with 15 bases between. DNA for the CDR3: TGTGCCAGCAGCTTATCGAATCGGGGAGGCAATGAGCAGTTCTTC. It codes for CASSLSNRGGNEQFF.

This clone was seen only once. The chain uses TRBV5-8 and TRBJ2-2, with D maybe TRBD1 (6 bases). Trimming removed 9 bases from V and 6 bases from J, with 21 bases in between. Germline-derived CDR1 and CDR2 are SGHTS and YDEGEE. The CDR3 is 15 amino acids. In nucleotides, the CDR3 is TGTGCCACCTCAAGGGGACAATTAAAATCCGGGGAGCTGTTTTTT. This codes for CATSRGQLKSGELFF.

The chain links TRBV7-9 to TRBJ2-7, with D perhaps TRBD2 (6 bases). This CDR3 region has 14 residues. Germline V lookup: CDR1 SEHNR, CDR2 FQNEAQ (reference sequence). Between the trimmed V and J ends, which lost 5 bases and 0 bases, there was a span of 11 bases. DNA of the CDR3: TGTGCCAGCAGCCCCGGGGGACTCTCCTACGAGCAGTACTTC. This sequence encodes CASSPGGLSYEQYF.

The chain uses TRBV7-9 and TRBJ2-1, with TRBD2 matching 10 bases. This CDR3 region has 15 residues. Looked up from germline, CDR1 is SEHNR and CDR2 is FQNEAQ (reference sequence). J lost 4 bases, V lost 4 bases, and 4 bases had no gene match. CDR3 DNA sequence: TGTGCCAGCAGCTATAGCGGGAGGTCATACAATGAGCAGTTCTTC. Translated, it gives CASSYSGRSYNEQFF.

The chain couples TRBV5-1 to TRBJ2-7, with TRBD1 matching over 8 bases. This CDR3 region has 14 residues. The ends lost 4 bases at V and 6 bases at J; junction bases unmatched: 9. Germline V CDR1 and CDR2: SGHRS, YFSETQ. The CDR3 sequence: CASSPTGGTFEQYF. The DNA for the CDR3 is TGCGCCAGCAGCCCTACAGGGGGGACCTTCGAGCAGTACTTC. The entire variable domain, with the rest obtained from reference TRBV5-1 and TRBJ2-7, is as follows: KAGVTQTPRYLIKTRGQQVTLSCSPISGHRSVSWYQQTPGQGLQFLFEYFSETQRNKGNFPGRFSGRQFSNSRSEMNVSTLELGDSALYLCASSPTGGTFEQYFGPGTRLTVT.

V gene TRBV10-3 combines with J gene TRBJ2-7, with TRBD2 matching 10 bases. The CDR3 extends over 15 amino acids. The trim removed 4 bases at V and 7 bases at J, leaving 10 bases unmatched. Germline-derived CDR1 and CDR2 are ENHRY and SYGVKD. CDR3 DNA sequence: TGTGCCATCAGTGGGGCTAGCGGGGGCGGGGAGGAGCAGTACTTC. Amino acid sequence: CAISGASGGGEEQYF.

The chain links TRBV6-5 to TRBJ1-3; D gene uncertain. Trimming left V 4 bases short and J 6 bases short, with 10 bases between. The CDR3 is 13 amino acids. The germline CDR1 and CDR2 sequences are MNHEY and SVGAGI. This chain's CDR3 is CASSSTIANTIYF. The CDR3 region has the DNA TGTGCCAGCAGTTCTACTATCGCAAACACCATATATTTT.

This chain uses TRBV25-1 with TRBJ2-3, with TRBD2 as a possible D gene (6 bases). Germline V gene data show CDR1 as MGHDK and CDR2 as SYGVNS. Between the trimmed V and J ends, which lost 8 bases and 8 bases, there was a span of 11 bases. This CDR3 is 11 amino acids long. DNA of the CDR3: TGTGCCAGCTCCGTGGGAGGTACGCAGTATTTT. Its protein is CASSVGGTQYF. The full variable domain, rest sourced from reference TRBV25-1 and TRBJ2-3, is EADIYQTPRYLVIGTGKKITLECSQTMGHDKMYWYQQDPGMELHLIHYSYGVNSTEKGDLSSESTVSRIRTEHFPLTLESARPSHTSQYLCASSVGGTQYFGPGTRLTVL.

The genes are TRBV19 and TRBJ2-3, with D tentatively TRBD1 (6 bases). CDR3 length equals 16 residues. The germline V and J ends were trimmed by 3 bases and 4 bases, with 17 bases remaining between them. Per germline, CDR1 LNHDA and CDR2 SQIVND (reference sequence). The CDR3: CASSIGQLLGPDTQYF. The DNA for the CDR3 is TGTGCCAGTAGTATCGGACAGCTTTTAGGACCAGATACGCAGTATTTT.

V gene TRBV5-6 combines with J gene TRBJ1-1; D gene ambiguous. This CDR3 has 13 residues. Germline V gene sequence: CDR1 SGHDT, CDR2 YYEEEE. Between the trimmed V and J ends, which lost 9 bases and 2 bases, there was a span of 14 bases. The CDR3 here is CATRRIINTEAFF. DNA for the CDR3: TGTGCCACCCGGCGGATCATTAACACTGAAGCTTTCTTT.

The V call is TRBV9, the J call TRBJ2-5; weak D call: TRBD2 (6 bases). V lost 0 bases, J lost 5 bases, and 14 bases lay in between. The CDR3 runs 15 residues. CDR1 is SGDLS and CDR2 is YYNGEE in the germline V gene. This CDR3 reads CASSVGGLFGETQYF. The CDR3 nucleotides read TGTGCCAGCAGCGTAGGGGGACTTTTTGGGGAGACCCAGTACTTC. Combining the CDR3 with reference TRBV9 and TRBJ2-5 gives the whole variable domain DSGVTQTPKHLITATGQRVTLRCSPRSGDLSVYWYQQSLDQGLQFLIQYYNGEERAKGNILERFSAQQFPDLHSELNLSSLELGDSALYFCASSVGGLFGETQYFGPGTRLLVL.

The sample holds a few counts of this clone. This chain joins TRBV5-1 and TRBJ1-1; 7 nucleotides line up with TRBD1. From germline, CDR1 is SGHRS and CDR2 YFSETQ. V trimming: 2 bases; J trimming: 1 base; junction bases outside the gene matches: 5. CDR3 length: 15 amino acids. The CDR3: CASSLQGIGNTEAFF. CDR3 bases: TGCGCCAGCAGCTTACAGGGGATTGGGAACACTGAAGCTTTCTTT.

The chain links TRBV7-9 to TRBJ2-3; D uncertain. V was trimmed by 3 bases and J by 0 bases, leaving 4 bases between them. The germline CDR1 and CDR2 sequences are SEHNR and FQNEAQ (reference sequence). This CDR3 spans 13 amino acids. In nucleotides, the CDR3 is TGTGCCAGCAGCTTTATCAGCACAGATACGCAGTATTTT. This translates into CASSFISTDTQYF.

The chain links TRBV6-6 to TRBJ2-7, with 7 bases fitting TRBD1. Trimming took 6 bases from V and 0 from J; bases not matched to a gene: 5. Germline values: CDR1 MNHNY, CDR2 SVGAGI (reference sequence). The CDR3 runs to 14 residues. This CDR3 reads CASRPGQNSYEQYF. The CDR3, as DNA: TGTGCCAGCAGGCCGGGACAGAACTCCTACGAGCAGTACTTC.

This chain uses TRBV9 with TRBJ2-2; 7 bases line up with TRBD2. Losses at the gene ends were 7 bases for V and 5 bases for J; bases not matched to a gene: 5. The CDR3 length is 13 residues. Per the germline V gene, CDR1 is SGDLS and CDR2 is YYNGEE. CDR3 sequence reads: CASPPGGTGELFF. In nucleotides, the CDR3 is TGTGCCAGCCCACCGGGGGGAACCGGGGAGCTGTTTTTT.

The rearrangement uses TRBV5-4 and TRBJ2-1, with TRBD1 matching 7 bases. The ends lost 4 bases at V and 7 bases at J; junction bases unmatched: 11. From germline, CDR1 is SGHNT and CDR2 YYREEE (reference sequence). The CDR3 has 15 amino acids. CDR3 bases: TGTGCCAGCAGCCCACCGACAGGGAGTGGGAATGAGCAGTTCTTC. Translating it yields CASSPPTGSGNEQFF.

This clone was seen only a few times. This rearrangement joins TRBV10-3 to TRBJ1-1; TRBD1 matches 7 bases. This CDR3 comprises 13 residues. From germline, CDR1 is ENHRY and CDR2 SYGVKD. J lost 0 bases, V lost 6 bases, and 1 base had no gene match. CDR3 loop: CAISGQVNTEAFF. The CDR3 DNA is TGTGCCATCAGCGGACAGGTGAACACTGAAGCTTTCTTT.

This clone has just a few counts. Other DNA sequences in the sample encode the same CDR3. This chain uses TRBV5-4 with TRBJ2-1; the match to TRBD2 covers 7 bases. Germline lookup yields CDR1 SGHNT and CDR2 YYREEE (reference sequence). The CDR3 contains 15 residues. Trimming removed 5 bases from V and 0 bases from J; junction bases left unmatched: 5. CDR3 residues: CASSFSGGSYNEQFF. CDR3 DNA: TGTGCCAGCAGTTTTTCGGGGGGCTCCTACAATGAGCAGTTCTTC.

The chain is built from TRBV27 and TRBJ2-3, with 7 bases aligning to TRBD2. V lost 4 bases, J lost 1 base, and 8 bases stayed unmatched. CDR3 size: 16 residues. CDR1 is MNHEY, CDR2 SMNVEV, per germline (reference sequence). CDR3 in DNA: TGTGCCAGCAGTTACTCGGGACTAACGGGCACAGATACGCAGTATTTT. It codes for CASSYSGLTGTDTQYF.

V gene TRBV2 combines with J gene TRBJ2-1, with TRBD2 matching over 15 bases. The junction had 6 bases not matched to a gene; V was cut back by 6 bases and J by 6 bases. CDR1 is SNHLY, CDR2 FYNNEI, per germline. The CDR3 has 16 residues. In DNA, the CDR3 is TGTGCCAGCAGCGGACTAGCGGGAGGGGTAATCAATGAGCAGTTCTTC. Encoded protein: CASSGLAGGVINEQFF. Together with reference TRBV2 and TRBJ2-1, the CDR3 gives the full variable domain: EPEVTQTPSHQVTQMGQEVILRCVPISNHLYFYWYRQILGQKVEFLVSFYNNEISEKSEIFDDQFSVERPDGSNFTLKIRSTKLEDSAMYFCASSGLAGGVINEQFFGPGTRLTVL.

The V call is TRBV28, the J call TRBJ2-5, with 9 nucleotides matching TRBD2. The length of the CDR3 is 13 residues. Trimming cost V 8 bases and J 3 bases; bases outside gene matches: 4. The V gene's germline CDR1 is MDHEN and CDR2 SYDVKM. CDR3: CASRGGGEETQYF. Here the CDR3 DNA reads TGTGCCAGCCGAGGCGGGGGGGAAGAGACCCAGTACTTC.

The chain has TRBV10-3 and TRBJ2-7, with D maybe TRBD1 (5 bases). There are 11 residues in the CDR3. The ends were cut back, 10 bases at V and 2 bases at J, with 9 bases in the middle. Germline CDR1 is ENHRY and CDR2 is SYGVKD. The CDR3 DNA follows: TGTGCCACACAGGCCGCCTACGAGCAGTACTTC. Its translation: CATQAAYEQYF.

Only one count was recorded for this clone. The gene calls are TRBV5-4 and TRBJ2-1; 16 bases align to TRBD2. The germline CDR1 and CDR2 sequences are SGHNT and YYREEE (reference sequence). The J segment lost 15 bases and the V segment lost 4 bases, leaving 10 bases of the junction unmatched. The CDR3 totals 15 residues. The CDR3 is CASSASGTSGRGWFF. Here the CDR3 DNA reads TGTGCCAGCAGCGCTTCCGGGACTAGCGGGAGGGGATGGTTCTTC.